Below are 14 T cell receptor beta chains sequenced from a single sample in a study of blood T cell repertoires in COVID-19. Sequencing was performed with immunoSEQ multiplex PCR; in TCRdb, only in-frame clones are kept and a portion is missing. The table has approximately 61,000 clones, approximately 83% seen once. The sequenced sample consisted of peripheral blood. These receptors were taken from a human donor in a cohort sampled during active COVID-19.

Regarding this clone: The sample has other DNA sequences that encode this CDR3 too. The chain employs TRBV27 and TRBJ2-7; D uncertain. Per the germline V gene, CDR1 is MNHEY and CDR2 is SMNVEV (reference sequence). This CDR3 is built from 11 residues. V was pared by 6 bases and J by 1 base, with 4 bases between. The CDR3 spells CASSSSYEQYF. The CDR3 DNA follows: TGTGCCAGCAGCAGTTCCTACGAGCAGTACTTC.

The chain is built from TRBV7-3 and TRBJ2-1; no reliable D call. CDR3 size: 11 residues. Trimming cost V 4 bases and J 10 bases, with 8 bases left between them. Germline V gene lookup returns CDR1 SGHTA and CDR2 FQGTGA. The CDR3 nucleotides read TGTGCCAGCAGCTCGAGCTCGGAGCAGTTCTTC. It specifies CASSSSSEQFF.

The chain combines TRBV27 with TRBJ2-1; TRBD1 agrees at 7 bases. The V gene end was trimmed by 6 bases and the J gene end by 7 bases; junction bases not matched to a gene: 3. CDR1 and CDR2 (germline): MNHEY, SMNVEV (reference sequence). The CDR3 has 12 residues. The CDR3 is CASSRRGNEQFF. The CDR3 DNA is TGTGCCAGCAGCCGCAGGGGGAATGAGCAGTTCTTC.

CDR3 in amino acids: CASSFVAGGQGGELFF. The CDR3 DNA reads as TGTGCCAGCAGTTTTGTAGCGGGAGGGCAAGGCGGGGAGCTGTTTTTT. The J gene is TRBJ2-2, the V gene TRBV2; 11 bases map to TRBD2. CDR1 is SNHLY and CDR2 is FYNNEI in the germline V gene. V gave up 5 bases and J gave up 7 bases; unmatched junction bases: 9. The CDR3 runs to 16 residues.

This chain links TRBV10-1 with TRBJ1-4, with 8 bases that match TRBD1. CDR3 length: 16 residues. V lost 3 bases, J lost 5 bases, and 8 bases stayed unmatched. CDR1 is WNHNN, CDR2 SYGVQD, per germline (reference sequence). CDR3 amino acids: CASSDPPDRVNEKLFF. The CDR3 nucleotides are TGCGCCAGCAGTGATCCCCCGGACAGGGTAAATGAAAAACTGTTTTTT.

A few counts support this clone. V usage is TRBV5-4 and J usage is TRBJ2-4, with D maybe TRBD1 (6 bases). With 4 bases removed from V and 4 bases from J, the gap between germline ends came to 15 bases. The CDR3 contains 15 residues. Germline assignment: CDR1 SGHNT and CDR2 YYREEE (reference sequence). CDR3 sequence (DNA): TGTGCCAGCAGCCTGACGACAGGAACAAAAAACATTCAGTACTTC. It codes for CASSLTTGTKNIQYF. Using reference TRBV5-4 and TRBJ2-4 for the parts outside the CDR3, the full variable domain is ETGVTQSPTHLIKTRGQQVTLRCSSQSGHNTVSWYQQALGQGPQFIFQYYREEENGRGNFPPRFSGLQFPNYSSELNVNALELDDSALYLCASSLTTGTKNIQYFGAGTRLSVL.

V and J are TRBV10-3 and TRBJ1-4; possible D gene TRBD1, 6 bases. The V end was cut by 4 bases, the J end by 7 bases, with 16 bases between. The CDR3 covers 15 residues. The germline V gene encodes CDR1 ENHRY and CDR2 SYGVKD. Here the CDR3 DNA reads TGTGCCATCAGTGGGGCCGGCGGGGGCCGTGAAAAACTGTTTTTT. Its protein product is CAISGAGGGREKLFF.

This chain uses TRBV2 with TRBJ2-7; D is perhaps TRBD1 (6 bases). Germline V CDR1 and CDR2: SNHLY, FYNNEI. V was trimmed by 6 bases and J by 3 bases, leaving 15 bases between them. The CDR3 totals 14 residues. This CDR3 is CASSSQTGNYEQYF. As DNA, the CDR3 is TGTGCCAGCAGCTCACAAACAGGGAACTACGAGCAGTACTTC. The complete variable domain, with remaining parts taken from reference TRBV2 and TRBJ2-7, reads EPEVTQTPSHQVTQMGQEVILRCVPISNHLYFYWYRQILGQKVEFLVSFYNNEISEKSEIFDDQFSVERPDGSNFTLKIRSTKLEDSAMYFCASSSQTGNYEQYFGPGTRLTVT.

The chain joins TRBV2 to TRBJ2-7; the match to TRBD1 covers 8 bases. Unmatched junction bases numbered 9, after V lost 6 bases and J lost 5 bases. In germline, CDR1 is SNHLY, CDR2 FYNNEI. CDR3 length: 14 residues. This CDR3 reads CASRTPRQGHEQYF. CDR3 sequence (DNA): TGTGCCAGCAGGACCCCCCGACAGGGGCACGAGCAGTACTTC.

The chain combines TRBV19 with TRBJ2-7; TRBD1 might be the D (6 bases). Germline V gives CDR1 LNHDA, CDR2 SQIVND (reference sequence). The CDR3 has 12 amino acids. Between the trimmed V and J ends, which lost 5 bases and 2 bases, there was a span of 7 bases. CDR3 protein: CASSPGAYEQYF. CDR3 nucleotide sequence: TGTGCCAGTAGTCCAGGGGCCTACGAGCAGTACTTC.

Points on this clone: Other DNA sequences within the sample encode an identical CDR3. This chain connects TRBV6-5 to TRBJ2-1; 10 bases match TRBD2. Per the germline V gene, CDR1 is MNHEY and CDR2 is SVGAGI. With V trimmed by 2 bases and J by 3 bases, 1 base remained unmatched. The CDR3 covers 15 residues. The CDR3 sequence is CASSYLAGDYNEQFF. In nucleotides, the CDR3 is TGTGCCAGCAGTTACCTAGCGGGAGACTACAATGAGCAGTTCTTC.

V is TRBV25-1 and J is TRBJ1-1; 10 bases are a match to TRBD1. Germline loops: CDR1 MGHDK, CDR2 SYGVNS. Trimming removed 6 bases from V and 6 bases from J; junction bases left unmatched: 4. The CDR3 is made up of 13 amino acids. DNA for the CDR3: TGTGCCAGCAGGACAGGGGGCGACCCTGAAGCTTTCTTT. This encodes CASRTGGDPEAFF. Using reference TRBV25-1 and TRBJ1-1 for the parts outside the CDR3, the full variable domain is EADIYQTPRYLVIGTGKKITLECSQTMGHDKMYWYQQDPGMELHLIHYSYGVNSTEKGDLSSESTVSRIRTEHFPLTLESARPSHTSQYLCASRTGGDPEAFFGQGTRLTVV.

The chain uses TRBV7-9 and TRBJ2-7, with D maybe TRBD2 (5 bases). V lost 5 bases and J 1 base, leaving 15 bases between the germline ends. Germline V gene sequence: CDR1 SEHNR, CDR2 FQNEAQ (reference sequence). The CDR3 extends over 15 amino acids. The CDR3 reads CASSPAGIHSYEQYF. The CDR3 DNA is TGTGCCAGCAGCCCCGCCGGGATCCATTCCTACGAGCAGTACTTC.

This clone was detected a few times. This CDR3 is CASTRSGTRFHEQYF. The CDR3 coding sequence is TGTGCCAGCACGCGGTCCGGGACTAGATTCCACGAGCAGTACTTC. This chain links TRBV18 with TRBJ2-7, with 8 bases fitting TRBD2. The length of the CDR3 is 15 residues. Germline V gene lookup returns CDR1 KGHSH and CDR2 LQKENI. V dropped 8 bases and J dropped 5; count of bases not matched to a gene: 14.